These 15 T cell receptor beta chains originate from one sample sequenced in a study of neoadjuvant anti-PD-1 for oral cavity cancer. Time point indicated: after neoadjuvant nivolumab, at surgical resection. The data were produced by immunoSEQ multiplex PCR, yet TCRdb's version contains in-frame clones alone and is incomplete. This table holds about 1,400 clones, about 50% found once. Sample: tumor tissue, taken after nivolumab (anti-PD-1) treatment. These receptors were taken from a person between 35 and 79 years old with oral cavity squamous cell carcinoma.

The chain carries TRBV4-2 and TRBJ1-5; 7 nucleotides match TRBD1. The CDR3 is 15 amino acids. Germline values: CDR1 LGHNA, CDR2 YNFKEQ. Trimming at V came to 4 bases and at J to 3 bases, leaving 6 bases not matched to a gene. CDR3 sequence reads: CASSLGTAYNQPQHF. In nucleotides, the CDR3 is TGTGCCAGCAGCCTGGGGACAGCCTACAATCAGCCCCAGCATTTT.

This chain joins TRBV5-1 and TRBJ2-1, with 8 bases aligning to TRBD2. Germline-derived CDR1 and CDR2 are SGHRS and YFSETQ. The length of the CDR3 is 16 residues. The junction had 12 bases not matched to a gene; V was cut back by 4 bases and J by 6 bases. Here the CDR3 DNA reads TGCGCCAGCAGCATTGAGGGGACTAGTTACCTCAATGAGCAGTTCTTC. Encoded protein: CASSIEGTSYLNEQFF.

This clone occurred once. The chain links TRBV5-6 to TRBJ2-5; 7 positions match TRBD2. CDR1 SGHDT and CDR2 YYEEEE come from the germline V gene. There are 15 residues in the CDR3. V lost 0 bases and J lost 2; bases outside the gene matches: 4. The DNA for the CDR3 is TGTGCCAGCAGCTTGGAAGCGGGGAGGCAAGAGACCCAGTACTTC. Encoded protein: CASSLEAGRQETQYF. The full variable domain, completed using reference TRBV5-6 and TRBJ2-5, is DAGVTQSPTHLIKTRGQQVTLRCSPKSGHDTVSWYQQALGQGPQFIFQYYEEEERQRGNFPDRFSGHQFPNYSSELNVNALLLGDSALYLCASSLEAGRQETQYFGPGTRLLVL.

The chain joins TRBV19 to TRBJ1-5; D is unresolved. CDR3 length: 17 residues. Trimming left V 10 bases short and J 0 bases short, with 22 bases between. Per the germline V gene, CDR1 is LNHDA and CDR2 is SQIVND (reference sequence). CDR3 coding DNA: TGTGCCACCTTACCATCTGTCGGTACCTATAGCAATCAGCCCCAGCATTTT. Its translation is CATLPSVGTYSNQPQHF.

This clone turned up a few times. The genes are TRBV5-1 and TRBJ2-3; 7 positions agree with TRBD1. This CDR3 is built from 14 residues. Germline CDR1 reads SGHRS; CDR2 reads YFSETQ. V lost 5 bases and J lost 3; bases outside the gene matches: 6. The CDR3 DNA is TGCGCCAGCAGTGAAGGACAGGCTACAGATACGCAGTATTTT. Translation: CASSEGQATDTQYF.

The sample holds a few counts of this clone. The chain is built from TRBV19 and TRBJ2-1, with 9 positions matching TRBD2. The germline gives CDR1 LNHDA, CDR2 SQIVND (reference sequence). V was pared by 5 bases and J by 6 bases, with 11 bases of the junction left unmatched. The CDR3 is made up of 16 amino acids. Here the CDR3 reads CASSLGTSYAGNEQFF. CDR3 bases: TGTGCCAGTAGTCTTGGGACTAGCTATGCGGGCAATGAGCAGTTCTTC.

The chain couples TRBV7-9 to TRBJ1-4, with D perhaps TRBD1 (6 bases). The V end lost 5 bases, the J end lost 4 bases, and 17 bases lay between the germline ends. Germline CDR1 SEHNR, CDR2 FQNEAQ (reference sequence). CDR3 length: 16 residues. The CDR3 region is CASSPAPGTSNEKLFF. As DNA, the CDR3 is TGTGCCAGCAGCCCGGCCCCCGGGACAAGTAATGAAAAACTGTTTTTT.

By share, this clone counts as large (0.1 to 1%). The identical CDR3 is also encoded by other nucleotide sequences in the sample. This rearrangement joins TRBV7-9 to TRBJ1-4; the D is unclear. This CDR3 region has 15 residues. Trimming stripped 3 bases from V and 0 bases from J, with 8 bases between. Germline values: CDR1 SEHNR, CDR2 FQNEAQ (reference sequence). CDR3 sequence: CASSFPSTTNEKLFF. DNA for the CDR3: TGTGCCAGCAGCTTTCCCAGTACAACTAATGAAAAACTGTTTTTT.

The V gene is TRBV5-4, the J gene TRBJ2-7; 9 positions match TRBD1. This CDR3 has 16 amino acids. From germline, CDR1 is SGHNT and CDR2 YYREEE (reference sequence). J gave up 7 bases and V 5 bases, and 16 bases lay outside the gene matches. CDR3: CASRFGDRETPGEQYF. CDR3 DNA: TGTGCCAGCAGGTTTGGGGACAGGGAAACTCCGGGGGAGCAGTACTTC.

This clone came up a few times. The chain has TRBV5-1 and TRBJ1-1, with TRBD1 matching 8 bases. Germline V gene sequence: CDR1 SGHRS, CDR2 YFSETQ. The V and J ends lost 4 bases and 0 bases, in that order; junction bases with no gene match: 5. This CDR3 has 15 residues. CDR3 bases: TGCGCCAGCAGCCGTGGACAGGGTGTGAACACTGAAGCTTTCTTT. Translation gives CASSRGQGVNTEAFF. The whole variable domain, remainder taken from reference TRBV5-1 and TRBJ1-1, is KAGVTQTPRYLIKTRGQQVTLSCSPISGHRSVSWYQQTPGQGLQFLFEYFSETQRNKGNFPGRFSGRQFSNSRSEMNVSTLELGDSALYLCASSRGQGVNTEAFFGQGTRLTVV.

The chain employs TRBV4-3 and TRBJ2-6; 9 nucleotides align to TRBD2. The CDR3 is 16 amino acids. The germline V gene encodes CDR1 LGHNA and CDR2 YSLEER. J lost 4 bases, V lost 2 bases, and 3 bases had no gene match. The CDR3 DNA is TGCGCCAGCAGCCAAACAGCGGGAGGAGGGGCCAACGTCCTGACTTTC. Translating it yields CASSQTAGGGANVLTF.

This chain joins TRBV7-8 and TRBJ1-5, with 7 nucleotides matching TRBD1. After removal of 1 base from V and 4 bases from J, the junction contained 4 bases not matched to a gene. Germline-derived CDR1 and CDR2 are SGHVS and FQNEAQ. The CDR3 length is 15 residues. DNA of the CDR3: TGTGCCAGCAGCTTAGGGGGACAGCCGAATCAGCCCCAGCATTTT. Translated, it gives CASSLGGQPNQPQHF.

In this sample, this clone turned up a few times. The chain employs TRBV10-3 and TRBJ2-3; D gene unclear. The CDR3 sequence is 11 residues long. CDR1 is ENHRY, CDR2 SYGVKD, per germline. V shed 3 bases and J shed 8 bases, with 6 bases lying between them. CDR3 sequence reads: CAISEGPTQYF. CDR3 nucleotide sequence: TGTGCCATCAGTGAAGGTCCTACGCAGTATTTT.

The chain carries TRBV5-6 and TRBJ2-1; D is unresolved. Germline V gene data show CDR1 as SGHDT and CDR2 as YYEEEE. Trimming cost V 0 bases and J 5 bases, with 15 bases left between them. This CDR3 region has 16 residues. The CDR3 DNA follows: TGTGCCAGCAGCTTGGCTCTTTTGGCCTACAACAATGAGCAGTTCTTC. It codes for CASSLALLAYNNEQFF.

The chain recombines TRBV30 with TRBJ2-2; D uncertain. V was cut by 3 bases and J by 6 bases, with 5 bases left in between. Germline V gene data show CDR1 as GTSNPN and CDR2 as SVGIG (reference sequence). CDR3 size: 11 residues. The CDR3 spells CAWSWAGELFF. The CDR3 DNA sequence: TGTGCCTGGAGCTGGGCCGGGGAGCTGTTTTTT.